The clone carrying this T cell receptor beta chain was seen only a few times. Its antigen is as yet unknown. This record comes from a study of T-cell memory formation after mild COVID-19. In the study overall: The two donors had largely donor-specific TCR clusters.

Points from the study as a whole: Day 15 to 85 contracting clones showed balanced CD4/CD8; later expanders leaned CD4+. Contracting CD4+ clones sat mainly in CM and EM; CD8+ in EMRA.

Trimming stripped 5 bases from V and 5 bases from J, with 14 bases between. There are 14 residues in the CDR3. Germline V gene lookup returns CDR1 SGHVS and CDR2 FQNEAQ. TCRdb reanalysed the 5' RACE reads using MiXCR and keeps one entry per CDR3 protein. The data show more than 400,000 distinct CDR3 sequences, with 15% to 20% seen just once and about 12% held by the top ten. The TCR originated in an adult woman who had mild COVID-19 (a few samples of this study predate the infection). Cell type and time point are not known. The gene calls are TRBV7-8 and TRBJ2-3; D is unresolved. Sequencing was performed on PBMCs or a T cell subset sorted from them (not recorded which). As DNA, the CDR3 is TGTGCCAGCAGCCCACCCGGGCAGCTAGATACGCAGTATTTT. This encodes CASSPPGQLDTQYF.